The clone carrying this TCR beta chain came up a few times. The entry originates in a study of CD8 T cells in ankylosing spondylitis. TCRdb re-called the 5' RACE reads through MiXCR, storing one row per CDR3 protein. The sample has tens of thousands of distinct CDR3 sequences; 6.2% are singletons. This sequence was found in a male donor with ankylosing spondylitis. Sequences were obtained from synovial fluid, either unsorted or a sorted T cell fraction (not recorded which).

In DNA, the CDR3 is TGTGCCAGCAGTTATGCGGCCAAAGAGACCCAGTACTTC. This encodes CASSYAAKETQYF. The chain joins TRBV27 to TRBJ2-5; D remains unclear. The CDR3 has 13 amino acids. Germline loops: CDR1 MNHEY, CDR2 SMNVEV (reference sequence). The V end lost 4 bases, the J end lost 3 bases, and 9 bases lay between the germline ends.